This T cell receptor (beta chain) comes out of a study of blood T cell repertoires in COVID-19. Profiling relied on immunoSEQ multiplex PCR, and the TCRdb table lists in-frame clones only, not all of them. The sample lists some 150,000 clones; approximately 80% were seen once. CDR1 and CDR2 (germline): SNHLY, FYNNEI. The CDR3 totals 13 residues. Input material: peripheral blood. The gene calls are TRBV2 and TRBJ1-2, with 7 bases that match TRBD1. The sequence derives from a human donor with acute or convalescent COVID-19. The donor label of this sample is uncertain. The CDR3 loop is CVSRGGPFYGYTF. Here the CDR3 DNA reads TGTGTCTCCAGAGGGGGCCCCTTCTATGGCTACACCTTC.